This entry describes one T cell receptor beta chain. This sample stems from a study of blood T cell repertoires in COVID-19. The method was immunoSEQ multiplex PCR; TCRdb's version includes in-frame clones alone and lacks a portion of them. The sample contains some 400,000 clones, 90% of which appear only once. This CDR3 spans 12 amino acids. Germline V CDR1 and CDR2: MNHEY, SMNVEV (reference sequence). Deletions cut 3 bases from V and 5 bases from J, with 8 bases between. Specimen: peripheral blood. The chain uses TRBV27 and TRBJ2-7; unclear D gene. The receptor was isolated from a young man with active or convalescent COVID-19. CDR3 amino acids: CASSFLGDEQYF. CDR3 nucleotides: TGTGCCAGCAGTTTTTTAGGAGACGAGCAGTACTTC.